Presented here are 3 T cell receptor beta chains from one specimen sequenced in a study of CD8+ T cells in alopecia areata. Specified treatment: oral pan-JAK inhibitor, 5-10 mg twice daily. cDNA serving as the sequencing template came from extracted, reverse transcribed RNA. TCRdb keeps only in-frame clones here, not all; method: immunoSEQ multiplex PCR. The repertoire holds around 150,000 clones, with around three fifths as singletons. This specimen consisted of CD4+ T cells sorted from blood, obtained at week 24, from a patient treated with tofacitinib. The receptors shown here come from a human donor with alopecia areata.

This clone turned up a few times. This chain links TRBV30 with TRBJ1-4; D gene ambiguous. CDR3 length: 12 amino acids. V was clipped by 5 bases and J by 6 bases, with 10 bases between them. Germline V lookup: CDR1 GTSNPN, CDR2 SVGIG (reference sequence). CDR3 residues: CAWRALHEKLFF. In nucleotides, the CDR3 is TGTGCCTGGCGGGCCCTTCATGAAAAACTGTTTTTT.

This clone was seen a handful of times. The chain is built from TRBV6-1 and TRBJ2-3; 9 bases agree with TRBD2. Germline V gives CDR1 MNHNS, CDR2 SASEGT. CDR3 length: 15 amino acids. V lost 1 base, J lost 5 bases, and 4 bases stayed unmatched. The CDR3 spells CASSEGSGGQDTQYF. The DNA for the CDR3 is TGTGCCAGCAGTGAAGGTAGCGGGGGTCAAGATACGCAGTATTTT.

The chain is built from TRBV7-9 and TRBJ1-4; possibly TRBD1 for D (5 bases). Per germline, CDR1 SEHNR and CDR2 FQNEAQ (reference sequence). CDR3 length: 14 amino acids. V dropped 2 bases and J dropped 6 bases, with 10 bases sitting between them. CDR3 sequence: CASSLRQNDEKLFF. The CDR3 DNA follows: TGTGCCAGCAGCTTAAGACAGAACGATGAAAAACTGTTTTTT.